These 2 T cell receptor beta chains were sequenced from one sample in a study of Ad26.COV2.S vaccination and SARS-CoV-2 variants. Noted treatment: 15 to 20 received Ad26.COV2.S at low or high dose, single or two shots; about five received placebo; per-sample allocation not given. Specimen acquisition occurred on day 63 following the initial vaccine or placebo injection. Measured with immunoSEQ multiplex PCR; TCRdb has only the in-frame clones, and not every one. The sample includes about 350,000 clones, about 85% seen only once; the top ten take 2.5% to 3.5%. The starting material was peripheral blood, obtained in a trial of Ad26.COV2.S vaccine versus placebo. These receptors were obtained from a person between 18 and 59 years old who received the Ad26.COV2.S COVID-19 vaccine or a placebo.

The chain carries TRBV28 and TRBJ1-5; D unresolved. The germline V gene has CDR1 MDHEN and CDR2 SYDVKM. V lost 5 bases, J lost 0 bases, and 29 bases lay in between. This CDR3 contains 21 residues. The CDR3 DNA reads TGTGCCAGCAGTACCGGTCGGACCCCAGTGGATATAGGGTATAGCAATCAGCCCCAGCATTTT. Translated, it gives CASSTGRTPVDIGYSNQPQHF.

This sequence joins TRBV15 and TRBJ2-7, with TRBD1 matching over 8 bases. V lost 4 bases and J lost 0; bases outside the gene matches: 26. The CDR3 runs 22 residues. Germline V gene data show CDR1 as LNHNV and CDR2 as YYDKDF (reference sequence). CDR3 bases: TGTGCCACCAGCACGATTTCCGGGACAGGCCATAGCACTACTCCTGGCTCCTACGAGCAGTACTTC. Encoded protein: CATSTISGTGHSTTPGSYEQYF.